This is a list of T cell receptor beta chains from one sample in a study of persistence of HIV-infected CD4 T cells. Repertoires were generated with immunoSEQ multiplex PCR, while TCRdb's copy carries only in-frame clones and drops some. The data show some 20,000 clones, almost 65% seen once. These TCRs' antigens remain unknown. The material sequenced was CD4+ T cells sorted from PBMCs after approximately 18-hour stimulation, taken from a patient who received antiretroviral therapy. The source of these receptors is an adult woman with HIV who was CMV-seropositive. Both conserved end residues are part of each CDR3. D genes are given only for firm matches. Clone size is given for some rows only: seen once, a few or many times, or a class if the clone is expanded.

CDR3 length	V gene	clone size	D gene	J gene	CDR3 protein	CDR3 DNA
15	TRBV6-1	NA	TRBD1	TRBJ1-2	CASSEAPTGGYGYTF	TGTGCCAGCAGTGAAGCCCCGACAGGGGGCTATGGCTACACCTTC
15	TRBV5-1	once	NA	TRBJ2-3	CASSVRQPGADTQYF	TGCGCCAGCAGCGTTAGACAGCCTGGCGCAGATACGCAGTATTTT
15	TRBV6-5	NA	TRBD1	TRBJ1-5	CASRVDRGFYQPQHF	TGTGCCAGCAGAGTGGACAGGGGGTTTTATCAGCCCCAGCATTTT
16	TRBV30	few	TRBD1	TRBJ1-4	CAWSAPGQGENEKLFF	TGTGCCTGGAGTGCTCCCGGACAGGGTGAAAATGAAAAACTGTTTTTT
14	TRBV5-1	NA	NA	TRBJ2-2	CASRLTGNTGELFF	TGCGCCAGCAGGCTAACAGGGAACACCGGGGAGCTGTTTTTT
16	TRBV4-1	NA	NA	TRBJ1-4	CASSRLGGETNEKLFF	TGCGCCAGCAGCCGGCTCGGAGGGGAGACTAATGAAAAACTGTTTTTT
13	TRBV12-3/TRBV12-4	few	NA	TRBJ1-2	CASSLIPNYGYTF	TGTGCCAGCAGTTTGATCCCAAACTATGGCTACACCTTC
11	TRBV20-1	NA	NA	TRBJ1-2	CSALRQHGYTF	TGCAGTGCTTTACGACAACATGGCTACACCTTC
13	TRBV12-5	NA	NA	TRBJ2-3	CASGFTGTDTQYF	TGTGCTAGTGGTTTTACGGGGACAGATACGCAGTATTTT
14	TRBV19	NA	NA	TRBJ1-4	CASSLTGFGMELFF	TGTGCCAGTAGCCTCACCGGGTTTGGGATGGAACTGTTTTTT
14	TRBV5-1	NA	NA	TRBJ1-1	CASSLVRENAEAFF	TGCGCCAGCAGCTTAGTCAGGGAAAATGCTGAAGCTTTCTTT
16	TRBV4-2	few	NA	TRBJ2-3	CASSQVGAHSTDTQYF	TGTGCCAGCAGCCAAGTCGGGGCGCATAGCACAGATACGCAGTATTTT
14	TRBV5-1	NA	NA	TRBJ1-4	CASRFGVANEKLFF	TGCGCCAGCAGGTTCGGGGTGGCTAATGAAAAACTGTTTTTT
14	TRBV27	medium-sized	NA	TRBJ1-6	CASSPGRNNSPLHF	TGTGCCAGCAGCCCCGGGCGGAATAATTCACCCCTCCACTTT
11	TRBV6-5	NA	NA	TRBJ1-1	CASKLNTEAFF	TGTGCCAGCAAACTTAACACTGAAGCTTTCTTT
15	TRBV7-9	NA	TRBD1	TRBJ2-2	CASSFGQGYTGELFF	TGTGCCAGCAGCTTCGGACAGGGCTACACCGGGGAGCTGTTTTTT
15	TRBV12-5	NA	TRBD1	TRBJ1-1	CASGLGGTGNTEAFF	TGTGCTAGTGGTTTGGGCGGGACAGGGAACACTGAAGCTTTCTTT
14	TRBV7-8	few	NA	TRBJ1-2	CASSPSSSPYGYTF	TGTGCCAGCAGCCCCTCATCCTCCCCTTATGGCTACACCTTC
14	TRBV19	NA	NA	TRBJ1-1	CASSIPGTAREAFF	TGTGCCAGTAGTATACCAGGGACCGCCAGGGAAGCTTTCTTT
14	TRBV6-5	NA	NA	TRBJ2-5	CASSYSNRAETQYF	TGTGCCAGCAGTTACTCGAACAGGGCAGAGACCCAGTACTTC
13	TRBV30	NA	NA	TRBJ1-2	CAWSVPEIYGYTF	TGTGCCTGGAGTGTACCCGAGATCTATGGCTACACCTTC
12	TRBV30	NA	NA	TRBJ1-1	CAWTRWANGAFF	TGTGCCTGGACTCGATGGGCTAATGGAGCTTTCTTT
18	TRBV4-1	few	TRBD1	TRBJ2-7	CASSQGLLRRDREHEQYF	TGCGCCAGCAGCCAAGGTCTCCTCCGCCGGGACAGGGAGCACGAGCAGTACTTC
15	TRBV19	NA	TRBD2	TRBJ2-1	CASSSWLAGYNEQFF	TGTGCCAGTAGTAGTTGGCTAGCGGGATACAATGAGCAGTTCTTC
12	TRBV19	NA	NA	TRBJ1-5	CASSIGAQPQHF	TGTGCCAGTAGTATTGGGGCCCAGCCCCAGCATTTT
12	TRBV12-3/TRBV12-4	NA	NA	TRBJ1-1	CASGRLNTEAFF	TGTGCCAGCGGAAGGCTGAACACTGAAGCTTTCTTT